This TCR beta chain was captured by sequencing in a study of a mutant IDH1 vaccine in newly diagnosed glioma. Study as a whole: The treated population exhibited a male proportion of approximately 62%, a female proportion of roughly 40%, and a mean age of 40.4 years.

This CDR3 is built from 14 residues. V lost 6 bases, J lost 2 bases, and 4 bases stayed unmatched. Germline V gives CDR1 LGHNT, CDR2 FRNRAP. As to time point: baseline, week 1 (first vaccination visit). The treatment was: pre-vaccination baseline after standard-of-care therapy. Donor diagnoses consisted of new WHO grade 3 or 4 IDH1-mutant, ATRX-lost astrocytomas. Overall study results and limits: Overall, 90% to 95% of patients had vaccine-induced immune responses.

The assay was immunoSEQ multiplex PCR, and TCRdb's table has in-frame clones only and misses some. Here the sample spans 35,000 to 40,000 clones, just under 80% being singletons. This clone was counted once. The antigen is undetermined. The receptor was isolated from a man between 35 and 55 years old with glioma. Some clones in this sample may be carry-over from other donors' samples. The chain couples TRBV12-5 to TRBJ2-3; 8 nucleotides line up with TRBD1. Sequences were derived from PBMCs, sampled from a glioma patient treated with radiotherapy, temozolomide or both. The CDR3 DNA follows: TGTGCTAGTGGGCGACAGGGGTTCACAGATACGCAGTATTTT. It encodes CASGRQGFTDTQYF.